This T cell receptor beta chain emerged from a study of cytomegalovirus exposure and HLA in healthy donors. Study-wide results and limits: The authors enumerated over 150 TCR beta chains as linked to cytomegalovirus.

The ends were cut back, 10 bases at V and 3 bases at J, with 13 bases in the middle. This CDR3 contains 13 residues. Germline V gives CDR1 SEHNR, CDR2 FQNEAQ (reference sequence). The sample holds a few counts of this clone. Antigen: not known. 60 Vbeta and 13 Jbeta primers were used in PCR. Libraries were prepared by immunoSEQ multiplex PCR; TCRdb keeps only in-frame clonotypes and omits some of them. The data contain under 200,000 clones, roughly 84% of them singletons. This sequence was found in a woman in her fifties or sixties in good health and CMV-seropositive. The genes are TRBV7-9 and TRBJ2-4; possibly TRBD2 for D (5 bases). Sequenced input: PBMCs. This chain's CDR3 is CATSDWIKNIQYF. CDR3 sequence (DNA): TGTGCCACCTCGGACTGGATCAAAAACATTCAGTACTTC.